These 26 T cell receptor beta chains were all obtained from the same sample, sequenced in a study of identical twins. Each CDR3 protein is one row after TCRdb ran MiXCR on the 5' RACE reads. The repertoire holds 350,000 to 450,000 distinct CDR3 sequences, with approximately 17% as singletons. Source material: naive T cells sorted from blood. The receptors come from a man aged 50 to 59 in good health.

This clonotype was found a few times. The genes are TRBV7-9 and TRBJ2-3; D may correspond to TRBD1 or TRBD2 (5 bases each). This CDR3 is 15 amino acids long. V lost 3 bases and J lost 3, with 13 bases in between. Germline V gives CDR1 SEHNR, CDR2 FQNEAQ (reference sequence). CDR3 bases: TGTGCCAGCAGCTTTGGGACGCTTGTGACAGATACGCAGTATTTT. Its translation is CASSFGTLVTDTQYF.

The gene calls are TRBV12-3 or TRBV12-4 and TRBJ1-3, with 7 bases matching TRBD1. With V trimmed by 4 bases and J by 4 bases, 4 bases remained unmatched. CDR3 length equals 14 residues. The CDR3 here is CASSSGGGGNTIYF. CDR3 DNA: TGTGCCAGCAGTTCAGGGGGGGGAGGAAACACCATATATTTT.

This clonotype has at least ten counts. The V call is TRBV20-1, the J call TRBJ2-1; D is ambiguous. This CDR3 is built from 13 residues. Germline V gives CDR1 DFQATT, CDR2 SNEGSKA (reference sequence). Trimming shortened V by 1 base and J by 6 bases, and 10 bases separated the two germline ends. This chain's CDR3 is CSARVPAANEQFF. The CDR3 nucleotides are TGCAGTGCTAGAGTCCCGGCCGCCAATGAGCAGTTCTTC.

This clonotype was counted a few times. V and J are TRBV10-3 and TRBJ2-7; 8 positions match TRBD1. V trimming: 1 base; J trimming: 6 bases; junction bases outside the gene matches: 11. CDR3 size: 16 residues. Per the germline V gene, CDR1 is ENHRY and CDR2 is SYGVKD. The CDR3 protein is CAISEWGGAGGLEQYF. CDR3 nucleotide sequence: TGTGCCATCAGTGAGTGGGGTGGGGCAGGGGGCCTCGAGCAGTACTTC.

This clonotype has a handful of counts. The gene calls are TRBV20-1 and TRBJ2-7; tentatively, D is TRBD1 (5 bases). Germline-derived CDR1 and CDR2 are DFQATT and SNEGSKA (reference sequence). The CDR3 runs 16 residues. The ends were cut back, 0 bases at V and 0 bases at J, with 15 bases in the middle. In nucleotides, the CDR3 is TGCAGTGCTAGAGATTTAGACAGTTTGTACTCCTACGAGCAGTACTTC. This codes for CSARDLDSLYSYEQYF.

The sample holds many counts of this clonotype. This rearrangement joins TRBV7-2 to TRBJ2-7; D uncertain. Deletions cut 0 bases from V and 2 bases from J, with 5 bases between. The germline V gene has CDR1 SGHTA and CDR2 FQGNSA. The CDR3 totals 13 residues. The CDR3 region is CASSLAATYEQYF. The CDR3 DNA reads TGTGCCAGCAGCTTAGCGGCTACCTACGAGCAGTACTTC.

This clonotype showed up just a few times. The chain uses TRBV7-2 and TRBJ2-7, with TRBD2 matching 13 bases. The CDR3 covers 14 residues. The J segment lost 7 bases and the V segment lost 5 bases, leaving 5 bases of the junction unmatched. Looked up from germline, CDR1 is SGHTA and CDR2 is FQGNSA. Written as DNA, the CDR3 is TGTGCCAGCAGCGCACGGACTAGCGGGAGAGAGCAGTACTTC. It encodes CASSARTSGREQYF.

This sequence joins TRBV6-5 and TRBJ1-1; D is unclear. Trimming shortened V by 0 bases and J by 1 base, and 9 bases separated the two germline ends. The CDR3 is 15 amino acids. The germline gives CDR1 MNHEY, CDR2 SVGAGI. CDR3 region: CASSYSGLRNTEAFF. The DNA of the CDR3 is TGTGCCAGCAGTTACTCGGGCCTACGGAACACTGAAGCTTTCTTT.

This clonotype was seen more than once but under ten times. V gene TRBV29-1 combines with J gene TRBJ1-3, with unresolved D. Deletions cut 2 bases from V and 3 bases from J, with 5 bases between. Germline loops: CDR1 SQVTM, CDR2 ANQGSEA. The CDR3 has 12 amino acids. The CDR3: CSVEWGGNTIYF. In nucleotides, the CDR3 is TGCAGCGTTGAATGGGGTGGAAACACCATATATTTT.

This clonotype was recorded a few times. The chain links TRBV5-1 to TRBJ2-7; D is undetermined. CDR1 SGHRS and CDR2 YFSETQ come from the germline V gene. There are 14 residues in the CDR3. With 1 base removed from V and 3 bases from J, the gap between germline ends came to 11 bases. CDR3 in DNA: TGCGCCAGCAGCTTGTTGGGTTCCCTCTACGAGCAGTACTTC. Translated: CASSLLGSLYEQYF.

This rearrangement joins TRBV7-9 to TRBJ1-2, with D uncertain. Germline lookup yields CDR1 SEHNR and CDR2 FQNEAQ (reference sequence). The CDR3 length is 15 residues. Trimming removed 4 bases at V and 3 bases at J, with 15 bases between. The CDR3 protein is CASSSRWGVDYGYTF. Written as DNA, the CDR3 is TGTGCCAGCAGCTCAAGGTGGGGAGTGGACTATGGCTACACCTTC. The variable domain in full, completed from reference TRBV7-9 and TRBJ1-2, reads DTGVSQNPRHKITKRGQNVTFRCDPISEHNRLYWYRQTLGQGPEFLTYFQNEAQLEKSRLLSDRFSAERPKGSFSTLEIQRTEQGDSAMYLCASSSRWGVDYGYTFGSGTRLTVV.

The rearrangement uses TRBV5-1 and TRBJ1-1; D is possibly TRBD1 (5 bases). V dropped 2 bases and J dropped 1 base, with 15 bases sitting between them. The CDR3 totals 16 residues. Per germline, CDR1 SGHRS and CDR2 YFSETQ. CDR3 nucleotides: TGCGCCAGCAGCTTCTCCGGGACTCCATCGAACACTGAAGCTTTCTTT. This encodes CASSFSGTPSNTEAFF.

Points on this clonotype: This CDR3 is missing its conserved last phenylalanine or tryptophan, likely due to a read error. V is TRBV20-1 and J is TRBJ2-1; 10 bases match TRBD2. The CDR3 consists of 14 residues. The germline CDR1 and CDR2 sequences are DFQATT and SNEGSKA (reference sequence). Trimming at V came to 6 bases and at J to 8 bases, leaving 10 bases not matched to a gene. The DNA for the CDR3 is TGCAGTGCCATTGAGCGGGAGGGCTTCCATGAGCAGTTCATC. Translation: CSAIEREGFHEQFI.

This clonotype occurred a few times. The chain is built from TRBV6-5 and TRBJ2-2; D not resolved. CDR1 MNHEY and CDR2 SVGAGI come from the germline V gene. The CDR3 loop spans 14 amino acids. V lost 2 bases to trimming and J lost 7 bases, with 11 bases between them. CDR3 DNA: TGTGCCAGCAGTTACAATTGGGTTGTCGGGGAGCTGTTTTTT. Amino acids: CASSYNWVVGELFF.

The sample holds a few counts of this clonotype. This chain links TRBV2 with TRBJ2-7; D gene unclear. The length of the CDR3 is 13 residues. V lost 3 bases and J 6 bases, leaving 12 bases between the germline ends. Per the germline V gene, CDR1 is SNHLY and CDR2 is FYNNEI. The CDR3 loop reads CASSEYQPFEQYF. CDR3 sequence (DNA): TGTGCCAGCAGTGAGTACCAACCGTTCGAGCAGTACTTC. The variable domain in full, completed from reference TRBV2 and TRBJ2-7, reads EPEVTQTPSHQVTQMGQEVILRCVPISNHLYFYWYRQILGQKVEFLVSFYNNEISEKSEIFDDQFSVERPDGSNFTLKIRSTKLEDSAMYFCASSEYQPFEQYFGPGTRLTVT.

The rearrangement links TRBV3-1 to TRBJ2-7; 9 bases agree with TRBD2. Germline V gives CDR1 LGHDT, CDR2 YNNKEL (reference sequence). The CDR3 totals 16 residues. The J segment lost 3 bases and the V segment lost 3 bases, leaving 9 bases of the junction unmatched. The CDR3 reads CASSQERLAVIYEQYF. The CDR3 DNA follows: TGTGCCAGCAGCCAGGAACGACTAGCGGTTATCTACGAGCAGTACTTC.

This clonotype was seen ten or more times. The chain recombines TRBV20-1 with TRBJ2-7; TRBD2 might be the D (5 bases). V was clipped by 0 bases and J by 1 base, with 10 bases between them. In germline, CDR1 is DFQATT, CDR2 SNEGSKA (reference sequence). The CDR3 extends over 14 amino acids. CDR3 amino acids: CSARDSRDSYEQYF. The CDR3, as DNA: TGCAGTGCTAGAGATTCGAGGGATTCCTACGAGCAGTACTTC.

In its sample, this clonotype was seen many times. This chain joins TRBV7-6 and TRBJ2-7, with D perhaps matching TRBD2 (6 bases). Germline loops: CDR1 SGHVS, CDR2 FNYEAQ. V shed 1 base and J shed 2 bases, with 12 bases lying between them. The CDR3 sequence is 15 residues long. CDR3 sequence: CASSLDWGEPYEQYF. CDR3 in DNA: TGTGCCAGCAGCTTAGACTGGGGGGAACCCTACGAGCAGTACTTC.

The V gene is TRBV12-3 or TRBV12-4, the J gene TRBJ2-1, with a tentative D call TRBD2 (7 bases). V was clipped by 5 bases and J by 7 bases, with 18 bases between them. The length of the CDR3 is 15 residues. The CDR3 protein is CASSPGGGLYNEQFF. For the CDR3, the DNA is TGTGCCAGCAGTCCGGGGGGCGGGCTGTATAATGAGCAGTTCTTC.

This clonotype was found a few times. This chain joins TRBV20-1 and TRBJ2-1; D possibly uses TRBD1 or TRBD2 (6 bases each). The CDR3 is 16 residues long. Germline V gene data show CDR1 as DFQATT and CDR2 as SNEGSKA (reference sequence). V gave up 6 bases and J gave up 0 bases, with 18 bases separating them. CDR3 amino acids: CSAHGGGTGSYNEQFF. In nucleotides, the CDR3 is TGCAGTGCCCACGGAGGGGGGACTGGCTCCTACAATGAGCAGTTCTTC.

The rearrangement joins TRBV10-3 to TRBJ2-7, with a weak D call TRBD2 (5 bases). Trimming stripped 8 bases from V and 6 bases from J, with 11 bases between. This CDR3 contains 11 residues. The germline V gene has CDR1 ENHRY and CDR2 SYGVKD. The CDR3 nucleotides read TGTGCCATCCCCCCGGAGGTCGAGCAGTACTTC. Protein sequence: CAIPPEVEQYF.

This clonotype was counted many times. This rearrangement joins TRBV29-1 to TRBJ1-2; maybe TRBD1 (5 bases). The CDR3 spans 13 residues. Between the trimmed V and J ends, which lost 7 bases and 4 bases, there was a span of 16 bases. The germline gives CDR1 SQVTM, CDR2 ANQGSEA. In DNA form, the CDR3 reads TGCAGCGCCGCCGAGGGGCCGTCCTATGGCTACACCTTC. Its protein product is CSAAEGPSYGYTF.

This clonotype came up a few times. The genes are TRBV20-1 and TRBJ2-1, with 9 bases identical to TRBD2. The ends lost 8 bases at V and 0 bases at J; junction bases unmatched: 17. From germline, CDR1 is DFQATT and CDR2 SNEGSKA (reference sequence). The CDR3 is made up of 18 amino acids. CDR3 nucleotide sequence: TGCAGTTATGCACAGGGGCCGCGAGCGGGAGGCTCCTACAATGAGCAGTTCTTC. As protein: CSYAQGPRAGGSYNEQFF.

This clonotype has more than one count but fewer than ten. The genes are TRBV6-1 and TRBJ2-7; D possibly corresponds to TRBD1 (8 bases). Looked up from germline, CDR1 is MNHNS and CDR2 is SASEGT. There are 13 residues in the CDR3. The V end was cut by 6 bases, the J end by 5 bases, with 14 bases between. The CDR3 protein is CASRRQGTNEQYF. The CDR3 DNA is TGTGCCAGCAGAAGACAGGGGACTAACGAGCAGTACTTC.

This clonotype was counted between two and nine times. This chain joins TRBV15 and TRBJ2-7; D gene uncertain. Looked up from germline, CDR1 is LNHNV and CDR2 is YYDKDF (reference sequence). Between the trimmed V and J ends, which lost 4 bases and 4 bases, there was a span of 5 bases. The CDR3 is 11 amino acids. The CDR3 spells CATSNTYEQYF. In nucleotides, the CDR3 is TGTGCCACCAGCAACACTTACGAGCAGTACTTC.

The chain couples TRBV7-2 to TRBJ2-1; D not resolved. The CDR3 is made up of 15 amino acids. Trimming shortened V by 5 bases and J by 7 bases, and 18 bases separated the two germline ends. Per the germline V gene, CDR1 is SGHTA and CDR2 is FQGNSA. This CDR3 reads CASSPSRWGRNEQFF. The CDR3 coding sequence is TGTGCCAGCAGCCCCTCTAGATGGGGAAGGAATGAGCAGTTCTTC.